Following are 14 T cell receptor beta chains from one sample sequenced in a study of Ad26.COV2.S vaccination and SARS-CoV-2 variants. Some clones are missing from TCRdb's copy, which holds only in-frame ones; the method was immunoSEQ multiplex PCR. Among roughly 250,000 clones listed, roughly 87% were seen once. Noted treatment: around 19 received Ad26.COV2.S at low or high dose, single or two shots; roughly 5 received placebo; per-sample allocation not given. The investigators took samples on day 63 after the first vaccine or placebo injection. Here the sequenced sample was peripheral blood, taken in a trial of Ad26.COV2.S vaccine versus placebo. These receptors were taken from a person between 18 and 65 years old who received the Ad26.COV2.S COVID-19 vaccine or a placebo.

CDR3 in amino acids: CASSLVRGQETQYF. CDR3 nucleotide sequence: TGTGCCAGCAGCTTAGTCCGGGGACAGGAGACCCAGTACTTC. This chain connects TRBV11-2 to TRBJ2-5; 7 nucleotides match TRBD1. The CDR3 runs to 14 residues. V was pared by 1 base and J by 5 bases, with 4 bases of the junction left unmatched. CDR1 and CDR2 from the germline V gene are SGHAT and FQNNGV.

This clone was found a few times. The CDR3 here is CASSQPPGGSGNTIYF. The DNA of the CDR3 is TGCGCCAGCAGCCAACCCCCTGGGGGGTCAGGAAACACCATATATTTT. The chain recombines TRBV4-1 with TRBJ1-3; perhaps TRBD1 as D (5 bases). V was clipped by 2 bases and J by 4 bases, with 15 bases between them. The CDR3 extends over 16 amino acids. Germline V CDR1 and CDR2: MGHRA, YSYEKL.

The chain couples TRBV29-1 to TRBJ2-7; 9 nucleotides align to TRBD2. The length of the CDR3 is 13 residues. The V gene's germline CDR1 is SQVTM and CDR2 ANQGSEA. Trimming cost V 4 bases and J 8 bases; bases outside gene matches: 9. Written as DNA, the CDR3 is TGCAGCGTTGTAGTAGCGGGAGAGGTCAAGCAGTACGTC. Its translation is CSVVVAGEVKQYV.

This clone was observed a few times. The chain carries TRBV4-1 and TRBJ1-6, with 8 bases aligning to TRBD1. The germline V gene has CDR1 MGHRA and CDR2 YSYEKL. The CDR3 spans 15 residues. Trimming at V came to 3 bases and at J to 7 bases, leaving 5 bases not matched to a gene. The CDR3 coding sequence is TGCGCCAGCAGCCACGGACAGGGCCTAAATTCACCCCTCCACTTT. Protein product: CASSHGQGLNSPLHF.

The CDR3 region has the DNA TGTGCCAGCAGCGTAGGAGGAGGGAAGAATGAGCAGTTCTTC. Amino acids: CASSVGGGKNEQFF. This chain joins TRBV9 and TRBJ2-1; tentative D call: TRBD2 (6 bases). With 0 bases removed from V and 7 bases from J, the gap between germline ends came to 11 bases. Germline CDR1 and CDR2: SGDLS and YYNGEE. The length of the CDR3 is 14 residues.

This sequence joins TRBV4-3 and TRBJ1-5, with TRBD1 matching 7 bases. The CDR3 totals 18 residues. V shed 0 bases, J shed 2 bases, and the junction held 10 bases outside the gene matches. Looked up from germline, CDR1 is LGHNA and CDR2 is YSLEER. CDR3 nucleotides: TGCGCCAGCAGCCAAGATCCGGCAGGGGGTAGCGGCAATCAGCCCCAGCATTTT. Translated: CASSQDPAGGSGNQPQHF.

V and J are TRBV19 and TRBJ1-5; D ambiguous. This CDR3 has 14 amino acids. The V gene's germline CDR1 is LNHDA and CDR2 SQIVND (reference sequence). Trimming took off 10 bases at V and 0 bases at J, with 13 bases between the two ends. The chain's CDR3 is CATIPRHSNQPQHF. As DNA, the CDR3 is TGTGCCACCATTCCGAGACATAGCAATCAGCCCCAGCATTTT.

The rearrangement uses TRBV18 and TRBJ1-1, with TRBD1 as a possible D gene (6 bases). The CDR3 loop spans 14 amino acids. Germline values: CDR1 KGHSH, CDR2 LQKENI. Trimming removed 3 bases at V and 1 base at J, with 9 bases between. Here the CDR3 DNA reads TGTGCCAGCTCACCCGGGACACCGAACACTGAAGCTTTCTTT. The encoded protein is CASSPGTPNTEAFF.

The chain carries TRBV7-6 and TRBJ2-1; TRBD2 matches 9 bases. The CDR3 totals 17 residues. V was clipped by 3 bases and J by 7 bases; unmatched bases: 13. Germline CDR1 reads SGHVS; CDR2 reads FNYEAQ. CDR3: CASSLKLAGQGFNEQFF. The CDR3 DNA reads as TGTGCCAGCAGCTTGAAACTAGCGGGCCAGGGATTTAATGAGCAGTTCTTC.

The chain employs TRBV5-6 and TRBJ1-2; D is perhaps TRBD1 (6 bases). Deletions cut 1 base from V and 3 bases from J, with 10 bases between. Germline assignment: CDR1 SGHDT and CDR2 YYEEEE. The CDR3 has 14 amino acids. CDR3 DNA sequence: TGTGCCAGCAGCTTGATCGACAGGTACTATGGCTACACCTTC. It yields the protein CASSLIDRYYGYTF. The variable domain in full, with the rest retrieved from reference TRBV5-6 and TRBJ1-2, is DAGVTQSPTHLIKTRGQQVTLRCSPKSGHDTVSWYQQALGQGPQFIFQYYEEEERQRGNFPDRFSGHQFPNYSSELNVNALLLGDSALYLCASSLIDRYYGYTFGSGTRLTVV.

The chain uses TRBV19 and TRBJ1-3, with TRBD1 identical over 9 bases. CDR3 size: 14 residues. CDR1 and CDR2 (germline): LNHDA, SQIVND (reference sequence). The junction had 7 bases not matched to a gene; V was cut back by 9 bases and J by 4 bases. The CDR3: CASLTGGEGNTIYF. CDR3 DNA sequence: TGTGCCAGCCTAACAGGGGGCGAAGGAAACACCATATATTTT.

The rearrangement joins TRBV5-4 to TRBJ1-1; D is uncertain. This CDR3 region has 14 residues. V lost 0 bases and J 6 bases, leaving 12 bases between the germline ends. Germline V CDR1 and CDR2: SGHNT, YYREEE (reference sequence). In DNA, the CDR3 is TGTGCCAGCAGCTTGGACAGCCCCCCGGCTGAAGCTTTCTTT. Translating gives CASSLDSPPAEAFF.

The chain couples TRBV15 to TRBJ1-1, with a weak D call TRBD1 (6 bases). The germline gives CDR1 LNHNV, CDR2 YYDKDF (reference sequence). The CDR3 extends over 13 amino acids. With 4 bases removed from V and 4 bases from J, the gap between germline ends came to 10 bases. CDR3 loop: CATSKTGTTEAFF. CDR3 DNA sequence: TGTGCCACCAGCAAAACAGGGACCACTGAAGCTTTCTTT.

CDR3 loop: CASSLKLAGGANTGELFF. The CDR3 DNA sequence: TGCGCCAGCAGCTTGAAGCTAGCGGGGGGAGCGAACACCGGGGAGCTGTTTTTT. The chain uses TRBV5-1 and TRBJ2-2; 11 nucleotides line up with TRBD2. J gave up 0 bases and V 1 base, and 5 bases lay outside the gene matches. From germline, CDR1 is SGHRS and CDR2 YFSETQ. This CDR3 region has 18 residues.